This T cell receptor beta chain came from a study of response to subunit inactivated influenza vaccine. Trimming shortened V by 5 bases and J by 1 base, and 23 bases separated the two germline ends. Germline loops: CDR1 ENHRY, CDR2 SYGVKD. The CDR3 contains 18 residues. Details on this clonotype: What it binds is not known.

TCRdb processed the RT-PCR reads anew with MiXCR; each CDR3 protein has one entry. The table lists more than 700,000 distinct CDR3 sequences, 20% to 25% of them singletons, with more than 8.5% in the top ten. Overall study results and limits: Researchers suggested that each seasonal influenza vaccination recruits few new T cells.

This specimen was PBMCs from blood, taken about 5 days after vaccination. The V gene is TRBV10-3, the J gene TRBJ1-1, with D possibly matching TRBD1 (5 bases). This clonotype was sampled from a man over 45 who received an inactivated influenza vaccine. The CDR3 nucleotides read TGTGCCATCAGTTTCCTAATTGGTCGGGGGTGGCGGAACACTGAAGCTTTCTTT. Protein product: CAISFLIGRGWRNTEAFF.